The entry below gives a single T cell receptor beta chain sequence along with its context. Profiling relied on immunoSEQ multiplex PCR, and the TCRdb table lists in-frame clones only, not all of them. The table lists more than 200,000 clones, 79% of them singletons, with 3% to 4% in the top ten. This sample is drawn from a study of blood T cell repertoires in COVID-19. Whole-study context: PBMCs, B-cell-depleted T cells, or T cells were the source of the cDNA or gDNA that made up the material.

The length of the CDR3 is 13 residues. Trimming pared 5 bases from V and 7 bases from J, leaving 14 bases between. The sequence derives from a woman in her thirties or forties with active or convalescent COVID-19. The sample was peripheral blood. J is TRBJ1-1 and V is TRBV12-3 or TRBV12-4, with D perhaps TRBD1 (5 bases). The CDR3 nucleotides read TGTGCCAGCAGTACGACAGAAACCAGTGAAGCTTTCTTT. Translating gives CASSTTETSEAFF.